This T cell receptor beta chain was found in a study of T cells after posttransplantation cyclophosphamide. Losses at the gene ends were 4 bases for V and 1 base for J; bases not matched to a gene: 4. Germline lookup yields CDR1 SQVTM and CDR2 ANQGSEA. The CDR3 has 15 residues. The table came from immunoSEQ multiplex PCR; TCRdb's copy has only in-frame clones and leaves some out. The sample includes some 7,000 clones, more than 60% of them seen just once. Concerning this clone: The antigen is undetermined.

General observations from the study: Blood and skin or GI T cell repertoires showed limited TRB overlap. After PTCy, TRB diversity resembled that of CNI/methotrexate controls. Donor-recipient repertoire similarity was low at 1-2 months, rising over year one.

The sequenced sample consisted of memory CD4+ T cells sorted from blood. The chain couples TRBV29-1 to TRBJ2-5; TRBD2 aligns across 12 bases. The TCR was taken from a woman between 45 and 60 years old in good health and a related stem cell transplant donor. DNA for the CDR3: TGCAGCGTTGGGGGGACTAGCGGGCTCCAAGAGACCCAGTACTTC. This sequence encodes CSVGGTSGLQETQYF.